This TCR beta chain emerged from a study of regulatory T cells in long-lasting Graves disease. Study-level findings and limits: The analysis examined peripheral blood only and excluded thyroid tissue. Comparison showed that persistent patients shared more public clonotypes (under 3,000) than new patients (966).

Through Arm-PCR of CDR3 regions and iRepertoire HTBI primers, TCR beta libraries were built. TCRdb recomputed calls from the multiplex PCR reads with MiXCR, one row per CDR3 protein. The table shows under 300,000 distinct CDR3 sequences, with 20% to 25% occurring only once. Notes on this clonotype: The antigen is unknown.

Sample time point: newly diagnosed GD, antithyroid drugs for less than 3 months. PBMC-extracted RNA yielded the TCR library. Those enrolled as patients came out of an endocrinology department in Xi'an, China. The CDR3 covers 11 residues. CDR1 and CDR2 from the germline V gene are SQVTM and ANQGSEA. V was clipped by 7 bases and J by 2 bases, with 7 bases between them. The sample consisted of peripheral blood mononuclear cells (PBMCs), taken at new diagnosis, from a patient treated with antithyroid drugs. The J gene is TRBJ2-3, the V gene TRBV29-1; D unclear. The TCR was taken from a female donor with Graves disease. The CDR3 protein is CSALSTDTQYF. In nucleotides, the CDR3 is TGCAGCGCGCTCTCCACAGATACGCAGTATTTT.